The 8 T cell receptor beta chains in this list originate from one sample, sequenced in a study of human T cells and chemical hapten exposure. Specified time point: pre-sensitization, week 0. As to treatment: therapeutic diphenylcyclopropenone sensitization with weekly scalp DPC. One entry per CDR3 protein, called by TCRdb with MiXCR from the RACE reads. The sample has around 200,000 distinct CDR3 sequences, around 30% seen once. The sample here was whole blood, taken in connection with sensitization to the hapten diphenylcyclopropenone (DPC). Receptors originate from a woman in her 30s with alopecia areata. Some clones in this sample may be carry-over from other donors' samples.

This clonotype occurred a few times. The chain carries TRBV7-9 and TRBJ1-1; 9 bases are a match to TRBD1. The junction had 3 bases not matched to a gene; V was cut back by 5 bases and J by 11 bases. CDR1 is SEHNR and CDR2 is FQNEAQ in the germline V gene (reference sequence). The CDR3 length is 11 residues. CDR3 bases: TGTGCCAGCAGCGAAGGACAGGGGGCTTTCTTT. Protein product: CASSEGQGAFF.

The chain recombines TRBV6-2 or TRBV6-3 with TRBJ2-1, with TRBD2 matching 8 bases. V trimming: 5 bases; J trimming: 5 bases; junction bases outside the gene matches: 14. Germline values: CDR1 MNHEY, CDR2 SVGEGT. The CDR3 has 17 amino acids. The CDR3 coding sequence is TGTGCCAGCAGTACCCCGAGAGGCGGGAGGAGTCACAATGAGCAGTTCTTC. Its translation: CASSTPRGGRSHNEQFF.

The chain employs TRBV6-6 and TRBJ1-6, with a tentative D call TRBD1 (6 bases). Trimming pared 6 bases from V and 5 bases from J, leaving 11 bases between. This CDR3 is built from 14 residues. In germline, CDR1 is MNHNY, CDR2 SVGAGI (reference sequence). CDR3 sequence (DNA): TGTGCCAGCAGCCGGGACACGAATAATTCACCCCTCCACTTT. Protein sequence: CASSRDTNNSPLHF.

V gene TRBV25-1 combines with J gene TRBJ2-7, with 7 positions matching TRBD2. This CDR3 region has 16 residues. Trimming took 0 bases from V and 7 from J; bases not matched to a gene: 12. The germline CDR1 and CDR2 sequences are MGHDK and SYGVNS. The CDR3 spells CASSEYGTLSRGEQYF. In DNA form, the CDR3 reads TGTGCCAGCAGTGAATATGGGACTCTCTCGCGGGGGGAGCAGTACTTC.

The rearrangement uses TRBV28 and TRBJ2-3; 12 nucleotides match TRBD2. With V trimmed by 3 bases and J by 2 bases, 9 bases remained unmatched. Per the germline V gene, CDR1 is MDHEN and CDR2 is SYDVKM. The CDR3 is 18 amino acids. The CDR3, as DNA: TGTGCCAGCAGTTTTCCCCTAGCGGGGGGGACCCCCACAGATACGCAGTATTTT. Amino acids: CASSFPLAGGTPTDTQYF.

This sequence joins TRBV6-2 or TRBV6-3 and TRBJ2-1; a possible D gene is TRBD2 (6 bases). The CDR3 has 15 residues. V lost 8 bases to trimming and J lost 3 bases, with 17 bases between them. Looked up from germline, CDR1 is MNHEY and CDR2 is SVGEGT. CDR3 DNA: TGTGCCAGCTCCCTGGGGACTGGCGGCTACAATGAGCAGTTCTTC. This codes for CASSLGTGGYNEQFF.

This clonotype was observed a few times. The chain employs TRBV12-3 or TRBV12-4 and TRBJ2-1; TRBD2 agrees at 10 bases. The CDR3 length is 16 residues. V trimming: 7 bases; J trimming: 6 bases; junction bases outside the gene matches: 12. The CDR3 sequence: CASTPSGSGLGNEQFF. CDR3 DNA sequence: TGTGCCAGCACCCCTAGCGGGAGTGGATTAGGCAATGAGCAGTTCTTC.

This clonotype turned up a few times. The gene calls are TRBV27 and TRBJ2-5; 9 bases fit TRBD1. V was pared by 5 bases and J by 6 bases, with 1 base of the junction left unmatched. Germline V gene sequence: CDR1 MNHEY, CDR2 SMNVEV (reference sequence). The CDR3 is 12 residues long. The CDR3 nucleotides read TGTGCCAGCAGTGGACAGGGGAAGACCCAGTACTTC. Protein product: CASSGQGKTQYF.